This T cell receptor beta chain was profiled in a study of early T cells in non-severe SARS-CoV-2 infection. Study overall: Unsorted whole-blood RNA was sequenced in bulk, leaving chains unpaired.

Researchers tagged individual cDNA molecules with unique molecular identifiers. MiXCR was run by TCRdb on the 5' RACE reads, yielding one entry per CDR3 protein. The sample records tens of thousands of distinct CDR3 sequences, 11% being singletons. Trimming shortened V by 1 base and J by 3 bases, and 10 bases separated the two germline ends. The CDR3 extends over 13 amino acids. The germline V gene encodes CDR1 SQVTM and CDR2 ANQGSEA. Ten or more counts support this clonotype. The sample was whole blood. This chain links TRBV29-1 with TRBJ2-7, with a possible D match to TRBD1 (5 bases). The clonotype comes from an adult who was a healthcare worker with PCR-confirmed SARS-CoV-2 infection or an uninfected control (not recorded which). CDR3 nucleotides: TGCAGCGTTGAAGTTGACAGTAACTACGAGCAGTACTTC. Its protein product is CSVEVDSNYEQYF.